The clone carrying this T cell receptor beta chain was seen only a few times. The antigen is not known. This entry belongs to a study of T cells after yellow fever vaccination. Points from the study as a whole: Some clonotypes were seen in both the CD4 and the CD8 compartments. These made up a small share and likely arose from convergent recombination. Detected again after the booster were most primary-vaccination clones, at 95% to 97% CD4 and nearly 90% CD8.

Deletions cut 2 bases from V and 5 bases from J, with 6 bases between. Germline CDR1 DFQATT, CDR2 SNEGSKA (reference sequence). The CDR3 runs 11 residues. Template switching by 5'RACE produced TCR cDNA, adding a universal primer site and UMIs. Using its own MiXCR run on the 5' RACE reads, TCRdb lists one record per CDR3 protein. Of 300,000 to 350,000 distinct CDR3 sequences in the sample, about 4.5% were seen once. The TCR comes from a man between 18 and 29 years old who received the YFV17D yellow fever vaccine. The chain employs TRBV20-1 and TRBJ2-5; no reliable D call. This sample comprised PBMCs, obtained 15 days after the yellow fever booster vaccination. CDR3 loop: CSARNGETQYF. The DNA of the CDR3 is TGCAGTGCTAGAAACGGGGAGACCCAGTACTTC.